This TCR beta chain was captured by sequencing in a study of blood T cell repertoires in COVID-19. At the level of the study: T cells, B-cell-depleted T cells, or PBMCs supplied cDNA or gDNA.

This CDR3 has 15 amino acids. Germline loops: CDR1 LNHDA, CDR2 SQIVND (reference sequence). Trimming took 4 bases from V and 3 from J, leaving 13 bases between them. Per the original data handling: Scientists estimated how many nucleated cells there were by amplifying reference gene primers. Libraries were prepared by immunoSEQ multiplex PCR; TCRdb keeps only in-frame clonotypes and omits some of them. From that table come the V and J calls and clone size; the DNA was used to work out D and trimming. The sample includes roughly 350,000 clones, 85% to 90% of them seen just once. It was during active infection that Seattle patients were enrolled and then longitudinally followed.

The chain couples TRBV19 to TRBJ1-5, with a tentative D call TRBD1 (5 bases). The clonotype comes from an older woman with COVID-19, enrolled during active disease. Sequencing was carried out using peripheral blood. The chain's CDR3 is CASSTTGGTNQPQHF. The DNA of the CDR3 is TGTGCCAGTAGTACGACCGGGGGGACCAATCAGCCCCAGCATTTT.